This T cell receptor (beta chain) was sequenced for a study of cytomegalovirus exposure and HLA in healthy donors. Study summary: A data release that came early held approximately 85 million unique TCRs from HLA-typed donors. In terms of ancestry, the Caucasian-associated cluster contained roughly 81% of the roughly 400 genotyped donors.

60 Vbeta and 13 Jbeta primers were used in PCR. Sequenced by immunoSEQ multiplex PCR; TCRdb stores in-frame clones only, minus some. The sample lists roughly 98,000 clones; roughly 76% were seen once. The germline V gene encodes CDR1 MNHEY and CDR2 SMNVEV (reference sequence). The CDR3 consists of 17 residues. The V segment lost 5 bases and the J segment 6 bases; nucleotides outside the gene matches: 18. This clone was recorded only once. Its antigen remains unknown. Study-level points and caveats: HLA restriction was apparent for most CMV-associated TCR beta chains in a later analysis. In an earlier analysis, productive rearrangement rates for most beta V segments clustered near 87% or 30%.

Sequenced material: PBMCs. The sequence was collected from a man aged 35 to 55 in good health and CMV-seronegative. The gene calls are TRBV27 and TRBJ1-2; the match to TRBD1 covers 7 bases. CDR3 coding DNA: TGTGCCAGCAGTCCGCAAGGGATCGTGCGACAGGGTGATGGCTACACCTTC. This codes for CASSPQGIVRQGDGYTF.